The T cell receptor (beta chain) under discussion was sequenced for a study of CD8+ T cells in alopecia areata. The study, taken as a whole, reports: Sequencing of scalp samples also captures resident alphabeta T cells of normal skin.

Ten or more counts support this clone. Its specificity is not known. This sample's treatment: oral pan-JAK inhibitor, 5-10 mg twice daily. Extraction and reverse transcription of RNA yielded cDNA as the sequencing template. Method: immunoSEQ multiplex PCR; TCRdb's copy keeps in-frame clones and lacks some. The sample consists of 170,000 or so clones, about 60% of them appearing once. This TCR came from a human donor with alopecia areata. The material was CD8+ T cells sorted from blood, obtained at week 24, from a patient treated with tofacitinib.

The chain's CDR3 is CASSQITGGWEQYF. The CDR3 DNA reads TGCGCCAGCAGCCAAATAACGGGGGGATGGGAGCAGTACTTC. J is TRBJ2-7 and V is TRBV4-1; 7 nucleotides match TRBD2. Looked up from germline, CDR1 is MGHRA and CDR2 is YSYEKL. There are 14 residues in the CDR3. V was clipped by 2 bases and J by 7 bases; unmatched bases: 8.